The 22 T cell receptor beta chains below come from one sample, sequenced in a study of cytomegalovirus exposure and HLA in healthy donors (dated by TCRdb to about 2017). Receptor libraries were prepared by the immunoSEQ multiplex PCR assay. For the multiplex PCR, a mixture combining 60 forward primers for TCR Vbeta segments and 13 reverse primers for TCR Jbeta segments was used. As stored in TCRdb, this immuneACCESS dataset retains in-frame rearrangements with V and J assigned. A fraction of the clones does not appear; measured against another copy, unresolved V genes explain less than half of the discrepancy, and the remainder lacks a known reason. Within this sample are about 270,000 clones, with under 80% of them counted one time only. About 2.2% of the sample goes to the ten largest clones. The sequencing input was PBMCs. These receptors were obtained from a female donor in good health and CMV-seronegative.

This clone showed up just a few times. The chain links TRBV15 to TRBJ2-1; D possibly corresponds to TRBD2 (5 bases). V was clipped by 1 base and J by 2 bases, with 15 bases between them. This CDR3 contains 17 residues. Germline CDR1 and CDR2: LNHNV and YYDKDF (reference sequence). The CDR3 nucleotides are TGTGCCACCAGCAGAGTTAGTGAGAGGGCAGCCTACAATGAGCAGTTCTTC. This gives the protein CATSRVSERAAYNEQFF.

This chain joins TRBV30 and TRBJ1-2, with 8 bases identical to TRBD1. The length of the CDR3 is 14 residues. The J segment lost 8 bases and the V segment lost 1 base, leaving 9 bases of the junction unmatched. The germline CDR1 and CDR2 sequences are GTSNPN and SVGIG (reference sequence). The CDR3 loop reads CAWSGGQGSIGYTF. The CDR3 nucleotides are TGTGCCTGGAGTGGCGGACAGGGAAGTATCGGCTACACCTTC.

This clone was seen a few times. The V and J genes are TRBV5-4 and TRBJ2-7; TRBD1 might be the D (5 bases). Germline lookup yields CDR1 SGHNT and CDR2 YYREEE (reference sequence). The CDR3 spans 13 residues. Trimming removed 3 bases from V and 7 bases from J, with 14 bases in between. This chain's CDR3 is CASSYDSTLEQYF. The CDR3 nucleotides read TGTGCCAGCAGCTACGACAGTACGTTGGAGCAGTACTTC. Using reference TRBV5-4 and TRBJ2-7 for the parts outside the CDR3, the full variable domain is ETGVTQSPTHLIKTRGQQVTLRCSSQSGHNTVSWYQQALGQGPQFIFQYYREEENGRGNFPPRFSGLQFPNYSSELNVNALELDDSALYLCASSYDSTLEQYFGPGTRLTVT.

The chain links TRBV9 to TRBJ2-7; 7 bases agree with TRBD2. The CDR3 has 12 residues. CDR1 is SGDLS and CDR2 is YYNGEE in the germline V gene. The V gene end was trimmed by 4 bases and the J gene end by 5 bases; junction bases not matched to a gene: 3. The CDR3 sequence: CASSYGLDEQYF. The CDR3 region has the DNA TGTGCCAGCAGCTACGGACTAGACGAGCAGTACTTC.

The rearrangement joins TRBV5-1 to TRBJ1-2, with 8 bases that match TRBD1. With V trimmed by 4 bases and J by 4 bases, 6 bases remained unmatched. CDR1 is SGHRS and CDR2 is YFSETQ in the germline V gene. CDR3 size: 14 residues. CDR3 loop: CASSETTGAYGYTF. The CDR3 DNA is TGCGCCAGCAGCGAGACGACAGGGGCCTATGGCTACACCTTC.

The chain couples TRBV28 to TRBJ1-1; 9 bases agree with TRBD1. The germline CDR1 and CDR2 sequences are MDHEN and SYDVKM. The V and J ends lost 6 bases and 5 bases, in that order; junction bases with no gene match: 10. This CDR3 region has 15 residues. In DNA form, the CDR3 reads TGTGCCAGCAGCATGGGACAGGGCGGGCGGACTGAAGCTTTCTTT. Its translation: CASSMGQGGRTEAFF.

The chain carries TRBV28 and TRBJ1-4; D unresolved. Trimming took off 4 bases at V and 0 bases at J, with 9 bases between the two ends. This CDR3 has 15 residues. CDR1 MDHEN and CDR2 SYDVKM come from the germline V gene. This CDR3 is CASSSPGTTNEKLFF. DNA of the CDR3: TGTGCCAGCAGTTCCCCCGGGACAACTAATGAAAAACTGTTTTTT.

This rearrangement joins TRBV7-6 to TRBJ2-7; weak D call: TRBD2 (6 bases). V gave up 3 bases and J gave up 7 bases, with 16 bases separating them. The CDR3 totals 14 residues. In germline, CDR1 is SGHVS, CDR2 FNYEAQ. This CDR3 reads CASSFTHGGGEQYF. The CDR3 nucleotides are TGTGCCAGCAGCTTTACCCACGGCGGAGGGGAGCAGTACTTC.

This chain uses TRBV5-1 with TRBJ2-3; 7 bases align to TRBD2. J lost 2 bases, V lost 0 bases, and 6 bases had no gene match. This CDR3 spans 16 amino acids. Looked up from germline, CDR1 is SGHRS and CDR2 is YFSETQ. CDR3 residues: CASSLDPAGYTDTQYF. CDR3 in DNA: TGCGCCAGCAGCTTGGATCCAGCGGGATACACAGATACGCAGTATTTT.

This clone was found once. The V gene is TRBV29-1, the J gene TRBJ2-5; no clear D gene. The last part of the DNA fits TRBJ2-7 better; the J call may be wrong. Germline CDR1 SQVTM, CDR2 ANQGSEA. This CDR3 contains 14 residues. CDR3 protein: CSVEERGGAYEQYF. The DNA of the CDR3 is TGCAGCGTTGAGGAGCGAGGTGGGGCCTACGAGCAGTACTTC.

The chain couples TRBV9 to TRBJ2-1; weak D call: TRBD1 (6 bases). This CDR3 comprises 15 residues. Germline V gives CDR1 SGDLS, CDR2 YYNGEE. V lost 0 bases to trimming and J lost 4 bases, with 11 bases between them. CDR3 nucleotides: TGTGCCAGCAGCGTAGTCCCAGGGGAATACAATGAGCAGTTCTTC. It yields the protein CASSVVPGEYNEQFF.

The chain uses TRBV4-2 and TRBJ2-7, with 7 bases fitting TRBD2. Germline assignment: CDR1 LGHNA and CDR2 YNFKEQ. The trim removed 1 base at V and 4 bases at J, leaving 13 bases unmatched. The CDR3 is 17 amino acids. Written as DNA, the CDR3 is TGTGCCAGCAGCCAAGGGTCCCCGGGAGGCCTCCCGTACGAGCAGTACTTC. This encodes CASSQGSPGGLPYEQYF.

The V gene is TRBV14, the J gene TRBJ2-7; 14 bases match TRBD2. This CDR3 comprises 16 residues. Germline loops: CDR1 SGHDN, CDR2 FVKESK. With 0 bases clipped from V and 5 bases from J, the junction kept 3 bases outside the gene matches. The CDR3 DNA follows: TGTGCCAGCAGCCAAGAGGGACTAGCGGGAGACGACGAGCAGTACTTC. Translating it yields CASSQEGLAGDDEQYF.

The V call is TRBV7-9, the J call TRBJ1-5; no reliable D call. CDR1 SEHNR and CDR2 FQNEAQ come from the germline V gene (reference sequence). V was shortened by 3 bases and J by 5 bases, with 8 bases between the two germline ends. This CDR3 has 13 residues. The CDR3 here is CASSFASHQPQHF. The CDR3 DNA reads as TGTGCCAGCAGCTTCGCGTCCCATCAGCCCCAGCATTTT.

The chain carries TRBV6-5 and TRBJ1-2; 7 bases agree with TRBD1. The CDR3 extends over 13 amino acids. Looked up from germline, CDR1 is MNHEY and CDR2 is SVGAGI. Trimming took 6 bases from V and 1 from J; bases not matched to a gene: 2. The DNA for the CDR3 is TGTGCCAGCAGAACAGGGGTTAACTATGGCTACACCTTC. As protein: CASRTGVNYGYTF.

The gene calls are TRBV5-8 and TRBJ2-5; 10 bases are a match to TRBD1. The CDR3 is 15 amino acids. Germline CDR1 reads SGHTS; CDR2 reads YDEGEE. J lost 5 bases, V lost 0 bases, and 4 bases had no gene match. The CDR3 sequence: CASSLGDRGVETQYF. The DNA of the CDR3 is TGTGCCAGCAGCTTGGGGGACAGGGGAGTGGAGACCCAGTACTTC.

V is TRBV28 and J is TRBJ2-7, with 10 positions matching TRBD1. The CDR3 is 13 residues long. J lost 3 bases, V lost 6 bases, and 2 bases had no gene match. In germline, CDR1 is MDHEN, CDR2 SYDVKM. The CDR3 reads CASSRTGGYEQYF. The CDR3 DNA is TGTGCCAGCAGCCGGACAGGGGGCTACGAGCAGTACTTC.

The V and J genes are TRBV18 and TRBJ2-3, with D possibly matching TRBD2 (6 bases). This CDR3 contains 16 residues. The V gene's germline CDR1 is KGHSH and CDR2 LQKENI. The V and J ends lost 3 bases and 1 base respectively, with 14 bases between them. CDR3 in amino acids: CASSPGRTKGTDTQYF. The CDR3 DNA reads as TGTGCCAGCTCACCCGGACGGACTAAAGGCACAGATACGCAGTATTTT.

The chain links TRBV5-1 to TRBJ2-3; 8 nucleotides agree with TRBD1. The germline V gene has CDR1 SGHRS and CDR2 YFSETQ. CDR3 length equals 15 residues. J was trimmed by 8 bases and V by 2 bases; bases with no gene match: 10. In DNA, the CDR3 is TGCGCCAGCAGCTTTGGGACAGGATTATCTGGTACGCAGTATTTT. Translating it yields CASSFGTGLSGTQYF.

The V gene is TRBV21-1, the J gene TRBJ2-7; the table gives TRBD2 as D, unverified against the DNA. TRBV21-1 is noted as a pseudogene. CDR3 length: 21 residues. CDR3: CASSRGPDFRTSGRRRYEQYF. CDR3 in DNA: TGTGCCAGCAGCCGGGGGCCTGACTTTAGGACTAGCGGGAGAAGGCGCTACGAGCAGTACTTC.

This rearrangement joins TRBV10-2 to TRBJ1-4, with D maybe TRBD1 (5 bases). The CDR3 contains 17 residues. Trimming removed 6 bases at V and 0 bases at J, with 17 bases between. Germline assignment: CDR1 WSHSY and CDR2 SAAADI. The CDR3 reads CASRVDKGGSTNEKLFF. The CDR3 DNA reads TGCGCCAGCAGGGTGGACAAGGGAGGATCAACTAATGAAAAACTGTTTTTT.

As to this clone: This same CDR3 is encoded by further DNA sequences in the sample. The gene calls are TRBV5-1 and TRBJ2-7, with 11 bases fitting TRBD2. This CDR3 spans 15 amino acids. V shed 3 bases, J shed 6 bases, and the junction held 8 bases outside the gene matches. Germline assignment: CDR1 SGHRS and CDR2 YFSETQ. CDR3 sequence: CASSSLAGGPGEQYF. The CDR3 region has the DNA TGCGCCAGCAGCTCGTTAGCGGGAGGGCCGGGCGAGCAGTACTTC.